Included here is one T cell receptor (beta chain) sequence, with context. Its antigen is not identified. Germline V gene lookup returns CDR1 LGHDT and CDR2 YNNKEL (reference sequence). The CDR3 length is 19 residues. Unmatched junction bases numbered 15, after V lost 1 base and J lost 7 bases. The sample belongs to a study of T cell repertoires in cytomegalovirus infection. Study context: CMV infection together with matching HLA type was indicated by public TCR beta signatures. Study-level findings and limits: Clonotype analysis showed dominance of the ex vivo response by HLA-C-restricted CMV-specific TCR beta clonotypes.

TCRdb independently ran MiXCR on the reads; one entry per CDR3 protein. The repertoire holds 450,000 to 550,000 distinct CDR3 sequences, with 16% as singletons. Material for sequencing was CD8+ T cells from PBMCs. This chain links TRBV3-1 with TRBJ2-1; TRBD2 matches at 11 bases. The receptor's source is a human donor in good health (CMV status not recorded). Some clones in this sample may be carry-over from other donors' samples. CDR3 in amino acids: CASSQVTSGGPAGGNEQFF. The CDR3, as DNA: TGTGCCAGCAGCCAAGTAACTAGCGGGGGCCCAGCAGGGGGAAATGAGCAGTTCTTC.